One T cell receptor (beta chain) is described in this entry. Its target is unknown. This entry is derived from a study of PD-L1 blockade in urothelial cancer. Across the whole study: The authors examined blood 3 weeks (second dose) and 6 weeks after treatment start. The study, taken as a whole, reports: TCR clonality was measured in pretreatment peripheral blood. Clonality below the median predicted better survival. Blood clones associated with the tumor expanded more at 3 weeks in durable-benefit patients.

The CDR3 spans 17 residues. Trimming removed 4 bases from V and 6 bases from J, with 21 bases in between. In germline, CDR1 is WSHSY, CDR2 SAAADI. Spiking of synthetic TCR analog templates was performed in each PCR. Generated by immunoSEQ multiplex PCR, the TCRdb table keeps only in-frame clones and is missing some. The sample yields more than 45,000 clones, about 86% seen once. The time point was: peripheral blood 6 weeks after treatment start. The sequencing used PBMCs, collected around atezolizumab (anti-PD-L1) treatment. The chain combines TRBV10-2 with TRBJ2-2, with a tentative D call TRBD2 (5 bases). The receptor was derived from a man in his sixties with urothelial cancer. CDR3 sequence reads: CASSVWHSMRAPGELFF. The CDR3 region has the DNA TGCGCCAGCAGTGTTTGGCACAGCATGAGGGCCCCCGGGGAGCTGTTTTTT.